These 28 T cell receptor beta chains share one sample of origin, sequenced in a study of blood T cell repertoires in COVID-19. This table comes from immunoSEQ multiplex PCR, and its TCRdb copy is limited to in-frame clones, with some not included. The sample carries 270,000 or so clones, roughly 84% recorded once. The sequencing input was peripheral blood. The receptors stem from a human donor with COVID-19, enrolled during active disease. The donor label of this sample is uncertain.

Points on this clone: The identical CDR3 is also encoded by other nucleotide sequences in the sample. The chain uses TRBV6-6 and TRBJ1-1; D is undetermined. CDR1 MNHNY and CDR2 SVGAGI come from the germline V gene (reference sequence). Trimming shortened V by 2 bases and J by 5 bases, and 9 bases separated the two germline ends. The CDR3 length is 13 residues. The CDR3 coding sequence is TGTGCCAGCAGTTACCCCGGCGGGACTGAAGCTTTCTTT. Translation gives CASSYPGGTEAFF.

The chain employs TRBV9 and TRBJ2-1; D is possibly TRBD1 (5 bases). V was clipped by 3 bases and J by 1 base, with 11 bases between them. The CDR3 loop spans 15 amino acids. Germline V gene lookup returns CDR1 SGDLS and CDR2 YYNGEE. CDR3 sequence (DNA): TGTGCCAGCAGCGGAGAGGCAGGGTCCTACAATGAGCAGTTCTTC. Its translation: CASSGEAGSYNEQFF. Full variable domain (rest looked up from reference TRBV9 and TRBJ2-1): DSGVTQTPKHLITATGQRVTLRCSPRSGDLSVYWYQQSLDQGLQFLIQYYNGEERAKGNILERFSAQQFPDLHSELNLSSLELGDSALYFCASSGEAGSYNEQFFGPGTRLTVL.

DNA for the CDR3: TGTGCCAGCTCACCGGCAGGGATCTCCTACGAGCAGTACTTC. This gives the protein CASSPAGISYEQYF. The rearrangement joins TRBV18 to TRBJ2-7, with TRBD1 as a possible D gene (5 bases). In germline, CDR1 is KGHSH, CDR2 LQKENI. This CDR3 has 14 amino acids. Trimming shortened V by 3 bases and J by 0 bases, and 9 bases separated the two germline ends.

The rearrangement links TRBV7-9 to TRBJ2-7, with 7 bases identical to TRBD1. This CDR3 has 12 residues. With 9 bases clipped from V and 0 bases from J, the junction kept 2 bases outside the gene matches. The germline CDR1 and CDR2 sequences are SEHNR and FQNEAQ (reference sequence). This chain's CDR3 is CASDRDSYEQYF. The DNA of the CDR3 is TGTGCCAGTGACAGGGACTCCTACGAGCAGTACTTC.

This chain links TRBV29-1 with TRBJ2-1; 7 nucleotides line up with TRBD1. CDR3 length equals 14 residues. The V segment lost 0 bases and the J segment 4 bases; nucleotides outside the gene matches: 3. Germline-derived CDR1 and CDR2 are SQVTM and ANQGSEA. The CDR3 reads CSVEDGTAYNEQFF. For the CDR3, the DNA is TGCAGCGTTGAAGACGGGACAGCTTACAATGAGCAGTTCTTC.

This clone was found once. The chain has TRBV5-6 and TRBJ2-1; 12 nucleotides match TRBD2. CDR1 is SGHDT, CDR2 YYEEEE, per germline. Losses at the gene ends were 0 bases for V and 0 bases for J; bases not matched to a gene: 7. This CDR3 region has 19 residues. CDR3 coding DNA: TGTGCCAGCAGCTTGGCCCCCTCGACTAGCGGGAGCTCCTACAATGAGCAGTTCTTC. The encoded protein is CASSLAPSTSGSSYNEQFF.

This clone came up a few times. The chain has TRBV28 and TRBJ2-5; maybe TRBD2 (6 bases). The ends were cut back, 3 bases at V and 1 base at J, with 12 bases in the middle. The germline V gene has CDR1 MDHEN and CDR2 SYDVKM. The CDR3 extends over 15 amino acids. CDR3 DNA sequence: TGTGCCAGCAGTTTTGTCAGGACTACCCAAGAGACCCAGTACTTC. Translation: CASSFVRTTQETQYF. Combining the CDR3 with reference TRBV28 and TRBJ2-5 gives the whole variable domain DVKVTQSSRYLVKRTGEKVFLECVQDMDHENMFWYRQDPGLGLRLIYFSYDVKMKEKGDIPEGYSVSREKKERFSLILESASTNQTSMYLCASSFVRTTQETQYFGPGTRLLVL.

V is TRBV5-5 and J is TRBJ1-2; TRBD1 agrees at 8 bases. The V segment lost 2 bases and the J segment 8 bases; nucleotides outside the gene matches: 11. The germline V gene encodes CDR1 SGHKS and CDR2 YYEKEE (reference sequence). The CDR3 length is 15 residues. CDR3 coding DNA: TGTGCCAGCAGCTTTACACCCGACAGGGGTGGGGGCTACACCTTC. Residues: CASSFTPDRGGGYTF.

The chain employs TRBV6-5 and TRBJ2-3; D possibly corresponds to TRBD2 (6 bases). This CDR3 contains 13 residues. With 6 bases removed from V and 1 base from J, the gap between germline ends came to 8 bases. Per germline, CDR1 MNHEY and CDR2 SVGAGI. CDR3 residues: CASRERGTDTQYF. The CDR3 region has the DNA TGTGCCAGCAGGGAGCGGGGCACAGATACGCAGTATTTT.

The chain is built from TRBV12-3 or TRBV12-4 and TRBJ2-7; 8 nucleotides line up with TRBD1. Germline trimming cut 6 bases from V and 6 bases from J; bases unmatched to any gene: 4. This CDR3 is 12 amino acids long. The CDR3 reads CASSLDRAEQYF. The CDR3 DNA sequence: TGTGCCAGCAGCCTGGACAGGGCCGAGCAGTACTTC.

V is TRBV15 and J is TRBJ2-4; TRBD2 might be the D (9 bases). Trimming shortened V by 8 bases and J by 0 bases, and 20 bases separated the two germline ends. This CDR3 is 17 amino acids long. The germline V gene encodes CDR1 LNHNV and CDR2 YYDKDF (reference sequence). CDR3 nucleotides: TGTGCCACCCAGGACAGGGCGGGGGGGCTAGCCAAAAACATTCAGTACTTC. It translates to CATQDRAGGLAKNIQYF.

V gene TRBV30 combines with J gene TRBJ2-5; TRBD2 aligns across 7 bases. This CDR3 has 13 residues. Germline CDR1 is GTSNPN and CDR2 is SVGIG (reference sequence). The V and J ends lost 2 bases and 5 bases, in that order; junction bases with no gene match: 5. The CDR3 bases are TGTGCCTGGAGTCGGCGGGGAGGGGAGACCCAGTACTTC. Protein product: CAWSRRGGETQYF.

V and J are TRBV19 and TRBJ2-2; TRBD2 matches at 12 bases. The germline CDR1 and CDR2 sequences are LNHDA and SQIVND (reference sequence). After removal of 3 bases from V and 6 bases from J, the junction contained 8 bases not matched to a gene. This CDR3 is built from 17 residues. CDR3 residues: CASSMGRLAGVSGELFF. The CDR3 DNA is TGTGCCAGTAGTATGGGCCGACTAGCGGGAGTTTCCGGGGAGCTGTTTTTT.

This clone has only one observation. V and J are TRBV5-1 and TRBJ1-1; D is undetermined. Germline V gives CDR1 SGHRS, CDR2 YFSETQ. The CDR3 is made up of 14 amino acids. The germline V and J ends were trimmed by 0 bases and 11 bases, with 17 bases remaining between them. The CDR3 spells CASSLGTAAPGAFF. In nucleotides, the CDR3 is TGCGCCAGCAGCTTGGGTACAGCGGCCCCGGGGGCTTTCTTT.

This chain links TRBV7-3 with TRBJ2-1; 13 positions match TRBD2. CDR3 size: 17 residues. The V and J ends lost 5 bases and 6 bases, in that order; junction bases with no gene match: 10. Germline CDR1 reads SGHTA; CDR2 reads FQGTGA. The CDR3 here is CASSPIPTSGRINEQFF. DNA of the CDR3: TGTGCCAGCAGCCCTATTCCGACTAGCGGGAGGATCAATGAGCAGTTCTTC.

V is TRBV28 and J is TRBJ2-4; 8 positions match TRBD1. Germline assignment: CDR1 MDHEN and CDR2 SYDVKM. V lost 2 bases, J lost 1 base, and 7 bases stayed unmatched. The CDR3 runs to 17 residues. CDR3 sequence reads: CASSLETRTGAKNIQYF. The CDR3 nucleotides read TGTGCCAGCAGTTTAGAAACTCGGACAGGGGCCAAAAACATTCAGTACTTC.

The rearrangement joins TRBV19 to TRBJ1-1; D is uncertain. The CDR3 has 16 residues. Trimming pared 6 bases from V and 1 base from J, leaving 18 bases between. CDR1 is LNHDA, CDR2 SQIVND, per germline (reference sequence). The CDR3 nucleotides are TGTGCCAGTAGCTACGCCCTTACTCGAGGGAACACTGAAGCTTTCTTT. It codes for CASSYALTRGNTEAFF.

The DNA of the CDR3 is TGCGCCAGCAGCCCCTCACTCGGACTAGCGGGAGGCGCCGAGCAGTACTTC. This translates into CASSPSLGLAGGAEQYF. The chain carries TRBV5-1 and TRBJ2-7; 14 bases are a match to TRBD2. Germline V lookup: CDR1 SGHRS, CDR2 YFSETQ. The CDR3 is made up of 17 amino acids. V shed 4 bases and J 6 bases; nucleotides not matched to a gene: 12.

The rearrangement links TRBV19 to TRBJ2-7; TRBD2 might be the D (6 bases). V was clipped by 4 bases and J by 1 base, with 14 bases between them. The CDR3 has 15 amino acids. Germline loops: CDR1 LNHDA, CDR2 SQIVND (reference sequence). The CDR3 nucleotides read TGTGCCAGTAGTACGTACGGGAGTGGATCCTACGAGCAGTACTTC. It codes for CASSTYGSGSYEQYF.

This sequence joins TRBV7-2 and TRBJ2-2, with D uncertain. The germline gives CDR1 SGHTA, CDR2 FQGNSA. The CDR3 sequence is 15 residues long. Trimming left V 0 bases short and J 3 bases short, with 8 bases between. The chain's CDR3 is CASSLAVADTGELFF. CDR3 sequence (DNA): TGTGCCAGCAGCTTAGCCGTGGCGGACACCGGGGAGCTGTTTTTT. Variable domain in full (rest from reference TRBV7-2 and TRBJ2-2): GAGVSQSPSNKVTEKGKDVELRCDPISGHTALYWYRQSLGQGLEFLIYFQGNSAPDKSGLPSDRFSAERTGGSVSTLTIQRTQQEDSAVYLCASSLAVADTGELFFGEGSRLTVL.

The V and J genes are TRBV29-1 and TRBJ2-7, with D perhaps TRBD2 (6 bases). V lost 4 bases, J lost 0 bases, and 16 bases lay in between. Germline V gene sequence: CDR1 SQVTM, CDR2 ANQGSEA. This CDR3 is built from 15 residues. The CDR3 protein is CSVAGLPPASYEQYF. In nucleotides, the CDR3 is TGCAGCGTTGCGGGACTTCCACCGGCCTCCTACGAGCAGTACTTC.

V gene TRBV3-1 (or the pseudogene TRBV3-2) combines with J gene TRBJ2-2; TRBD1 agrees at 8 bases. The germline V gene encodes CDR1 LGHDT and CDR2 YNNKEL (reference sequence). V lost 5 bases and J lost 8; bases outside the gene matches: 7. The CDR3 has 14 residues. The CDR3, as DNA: TGTGCCAGCAGCTCCCAGGGGGCGCGAGGGGAGCTGTTTTTT. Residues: CASSSQGARGELFF.

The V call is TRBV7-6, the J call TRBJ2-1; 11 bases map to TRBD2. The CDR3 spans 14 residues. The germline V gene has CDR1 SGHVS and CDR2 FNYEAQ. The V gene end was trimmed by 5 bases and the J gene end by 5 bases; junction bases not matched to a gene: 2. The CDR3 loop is CASSRGLADNEQFF. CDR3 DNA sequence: TGTGCCAGCAGCCGGGGACTAGCGGACAATGAGCAGTTCTTC.

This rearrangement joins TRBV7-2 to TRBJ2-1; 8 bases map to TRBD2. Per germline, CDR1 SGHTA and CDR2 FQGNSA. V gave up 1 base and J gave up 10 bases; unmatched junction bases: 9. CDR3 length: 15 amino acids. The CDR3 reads CASSLESAGGSEQFF. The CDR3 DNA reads TGTGCCAGCAGCTTAGAATCGGCGGGAGGTTCCGAGCAGTTCTTC.

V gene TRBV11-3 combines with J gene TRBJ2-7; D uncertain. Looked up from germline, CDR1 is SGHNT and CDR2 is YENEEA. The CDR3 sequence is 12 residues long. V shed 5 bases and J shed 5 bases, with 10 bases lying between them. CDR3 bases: TGTGCCAGCAGCCGATCCTCGGACGAGCAGTACTTC. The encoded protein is CASSRSSDEQYF.

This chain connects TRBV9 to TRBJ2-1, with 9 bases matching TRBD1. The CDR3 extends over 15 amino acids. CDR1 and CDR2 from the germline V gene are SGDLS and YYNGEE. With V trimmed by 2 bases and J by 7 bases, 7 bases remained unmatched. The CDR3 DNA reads TGTGCCAGCAGCGTTCCAGGGACAGGGAAAAATGAGCAGTTCTTC. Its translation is CASSVPGTGKNEQFF.

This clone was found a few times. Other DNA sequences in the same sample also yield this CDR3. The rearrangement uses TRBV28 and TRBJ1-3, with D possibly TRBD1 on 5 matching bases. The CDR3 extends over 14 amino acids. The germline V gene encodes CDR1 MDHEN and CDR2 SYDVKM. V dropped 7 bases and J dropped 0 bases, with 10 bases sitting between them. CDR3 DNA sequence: TGTGCCAGCATCCTGGGGGGCTCTGGAAACACCATATATTTT. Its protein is CASILGGSGNTIYF.

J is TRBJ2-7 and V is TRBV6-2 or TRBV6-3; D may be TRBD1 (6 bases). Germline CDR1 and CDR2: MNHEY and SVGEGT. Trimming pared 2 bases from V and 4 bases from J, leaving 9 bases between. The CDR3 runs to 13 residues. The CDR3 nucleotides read TGTGCCAGCAGTTACGGGGGCCTATACGAGCAGTACTTC. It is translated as CASSYGGLYEQYF.